The rows below give T cell receptor beta chains drawn from one sample of a study of shared clonotypes between healthy human individuals. Here immunoSEQ multiplex PCR was the method, and the copy in TCRdb shows in-frame clones only, minus some. The sample shows some 1,400,000 clones, roughly 96% of them seen only once. Sequenced sample: naive CD4+ T cells sorted from blood. These receptors all come from a man younger than 40 in good health. CDR3s include the opening cysteine and the closing phenylalanine or tryptophan. The D gene is left open where the match is weak. A clone size is listed for some rows: how often the clone was seen (once, few, many), or a class if it is expanded.

D gene	clone size	V gene	J gene	CDR3 protein	CDR3 DNA
-	-	TRBV6-4	TRBJ2-1	CASSDRFGGVGYNEQFF	TGTGCCAGCAGTGACCGTTTTGGCGGGGTGGGATACAATGAGCAGTTCTTC
TRBD2	-	TRBV4-3	TRBJ2-5	CASSQDRGAGRQETQYF	TGCGCCAGCAGCCAAGATCGGGGAGCGGGACGGCAAGAGACCCAGTACTTC
-	-	TRBV5-5	TRBJ2-3	CASSLFITSTDTQYF	TGTGCCAGCAGCTTGTTCATTACTAGCACAGATACGCAGTATTTT
-	-	TRBV16	TRBJ1-5	CASSQLGDTNQPQHF	TGTGCCAGCAGCCAATTGGGGGACACCAATCAGCCCCAGCATTTT
-	-	TRBV7-6	TRBJ2-5	CASRRSGLGQETQYF	TGTGCCAGCCGCAGATCAGGGTTGGGGCAAGAGACCCAGTACTTC
-	once	TRBV7-9	TRBJ2-6	CASSQSDSRANVLTF	TGTGCCAGCAGCCAGAGTGACTCTCGGGCCAACGTCCTGACTTTC
TRBD2	-	TRBV18	TRBJ2-5	CASSLREAETQYF	TGTGCCAGCTCCCTCCGGGAGGCAGAGACCCAGTACTTC
-	-	TRBV18	TRBJ1-1	CASSQDLNTEAFF	TGTGCCAGCTCACAGGACCTGAACACTGAAGCTTTCTTT
-	-	TRBV11-3	TRBJ2-7	CASSPGGHPREQYF	TGTGCCAGCAGCCCAGGGGGGCACCCGCGCGAGCAGTACTTC
-	-	TRBV4-1	TRBJ1-1	CASSQGLAMEAFF	TGCGCCAGCAGCCAAGGTCTAGCCATGGAAGCTTTCTTT
TRBD2	-	TRBV9	TRBJ2-2	CASSFTSGRVPGELFF	TGTGCCAGCAGCTTTACTAGCGGGAGGGTACCCGGGGAGCTGTTTTTT
-	-	TRBV5-1	TRBJ2-1	CASSLAPFDARRGNEQFF	TGCGCCAGCAGCTTGGCCCCATTCGACGCCCGGAGGGGCAATGAGCAGTTCTTC
TRBD1	-	TRBV11-2	TRBJ2-3	CASSQRRDSVPDTQYF	TGTGCCAGCAGTCAGCGCCGGGACAGCGTCCCAGATACGCAGTATTTT
-	-	TRBV5-1	TRBJ2-5	CASSLQQAVQETQYF	TGCGCCAGCAGCTTGCAACAGGCTGTCCAAGAGACCCAGTACTTC
-	-	TRBV11-2	TRBJ2-5	CASSLGAYQETQYF	TGTGCCAGCAGTCTAGGGGCGTACCAAGAGACCCAGTACTTC
-	-	TRBV9	TRBJ2-7	CASSPQVSSYEQYF	TGTGCCAGCAGCCCCCAGGTAAGCTCCTACGAGCAGTACTTC
TRBD2	-	TRBV6-5	TRBJ2-7	CASSYSLAGGPPEQYF	TGTGCCAGCAGTTACTCATTAGCGGGAGGGCCACCCGAGCAGTACTTC
TRBD2	-	TRBV5-8	TRBJ2-3	CASSLLVSGRAATDTQYF	TGTGCCAGCAGCTTGCTAGTTAGCGGGAGGGCCGCCACAGATACGCAGTATTTT
TRBD2	-	TRBV28	TRBJ2-1	CASSLELAGGNEQFF	TGTGCCAGCAGTTTAGAACTAGCGGGGGGCAATGAGCAGTTCTTC
-	-	TRBV5-1	TRBJ2-6	CASSYSISGANVLTF	TGCGCCAGCAGCTACAGCATCTCTGGGGCCAACGTCCTGACTTTC
-	-	TRBV6-5	TRBJ1-2	CASSYGSHEGYTF	TGTGCCAGCAGTTACGGGAGCCACGAGGGCTACACCTTC
-	-	TRBV7-2	TRBJ2-7	CASNLQGSSYEQYF	TGTGCCAGCAACCTACAGGGAAGCTCCTACGAGCAGTACTTC
-	-	TRBV27	TRBJ2-6	CASSLLSPARNSGANVLTF	TGTGCCAGCAGTTTACTTTCCCCGGCCCGGAACTCTGGGGCCAACGTCCTGACTTTC
TRBD1	few	TRBV6-5	TRBJ1-1	CASSDRTGGHGTFF	TGTGCCAGCAGTGACCGGACAGGGGGCCATGGAACTTTCTTT
-	-	TRBV5-1	TRBJ2-7	CASSIGPYEQYF	TGCGCCAGCAGCATAGGGCCCTACGAGCAGTACTTC
TRBD1	-	TRBV18	TRBJ2-5	CASSLGTGQETQYF	TGTGCCAGCTCACTAGGGACAGGCCAAGAGACCCAGTACTTC
-	-	TRBV27	TRBJ2-3	CASSPQRIQLRVDTQYF	TGTGCCAGCAGTCCTCAACGAATCCAACTCCGCGTAGATACGCAGTATTTT
TRBD1	-	TRBV19	TRBJ2-1	CASSEGTDNNEQFF	TGTGCCAGTAGTGAAGGGACAGACAACAATGAGCAGTTCTTC
-	-	TRBV28	TRBJ1-1	CASSFGDMNTEAFF	TGTGCCAGCAGTTTCGGGGACATGAACACTGAAGCTTTCTTT
-	-	TRBV2	TRBJ2-5	CASSDESQETQYF	TGTGCCAGCAGTGACGAAAGCCAAGAGACCCAGTACTTC
TRBD1	-	TRBV19	TRBJ1-2	CASRRASGQGDFGGYTF	TGTGCCAGTAGAAGGGCCTCGGGACAGGGGGATTTCGGTGGCTACACCTTC
-	-	TRBV10-3	TRBJ2-3	CAISVGGTDTQYF	TGTGCCATCAGTGTGGGGGGCACAGATACGCAGTATTTT
-	-	TRBV7-2	TRBJ1-4	CASSPNLHFATNEKLFF	TGTGCCAGCAGCCCCAACCTTCACTTTGCAACTAATGAAAAACTGTTTTTT
-	-	TRBV19	TRBJ1-2	CASSIQGQANYGYTF	TGTGCCAGTAGTATTCAAGGACAAGCTAACTATGGCTACACCTTC
TRBD2	-	TRBV5-1	TRBJ2-7	CASSGTSGNYEQYF	TGCGCCAGCAGCGGGACTAGCGGCAACTACGAGCAGTACTTC
TRBD2	-	TRBV10-1	TRBJ2-3	CASARGTKDTQYF	TGCGCCAGCGCCCGAGGGACTAAAGATACGCAGTATTTT
-	-	TRBV28	TRBJ1-5	CASTTPFQPQHF	TGTGCCAGCACCACCCCCTTCCAGCCCCAGCATTTT
-	once	TRBV30	TRBJ1-5	CAWSTGLHQPQHF	TGTGCCTGGAGTACAGGTTTGCATCAGCCCCAGCATTTT
-	-	TRBV25-1	TRBJ1-1	CASSETGTEAFF	TGTGCCAGCAGTGAGACCGGCACTGAAGCTTTCTTT
-	once	TRBV10-1	TRBJ2-1	CASNPPRDYSVNEQFF	TGCGCCAGCAACCCCCCCCGTGACTATTCGGTTAATGAGCAGTTCTTC
-	once	TRBV20-1	TRBJ2-1	CSAGSWDEQFF	TGCAGTGCTGGATCTTGGGATGAGCAGTTCTTC
-	-	TRBV5-6	TRBJ2-6	CASSLVRTLTGANVLTF	TGTGCCAGCAGCTTGGTAAGGACTTTAACCGGGGCCAACGTCCTGACTTTC
-	-	TRBV29-1	TRBJ2-7	CSVGGLVTYEQYF	TGCAGCGTTGGGGGTCTAGTGACCTACGAGCAGTACTTC
-	-	TRBV7-3	TRBJ2-7	CASSPVRGDEQYF	TGTGCCAGCAGCCCGGTGAGGGGGGACGAGCAGTACTTC
TRBD2	once	TRBV25-1	TRBJ2-7	CASTRDAGERQYF	TGTGCCAGCACTAGGGACGCGGGAGAACGGCAGTACTTC
-	-	TRBV2	TRBJ2-7	CASSALRKQYF	TGTGCCAGCAGCGCTCTTCGAAAGCAGTACTTC
-	-	TRBV7-9	TRBJ2-5	CASSLHMKETQYF	TGTGCCAGCAGCTTACACATGAAGGAGACCCAGTACTTC
-	-	TRBV18	TRBJ1-4	CASCQVPNEKLFF	TGTGCCAGCTGCCAGGTCCCGAATGAAAAACTGTTTTTT
TRBD2	-	TRBV4-1	TRBJ2-1	CASSPHGSDGSGRVGYNEQFF	TGCGCCAGCAGCCCCCATGGGAGTGACGGTAGCGGGAGAGTCGGCTACAATGAGCAGTTCTTC
TRBD2	once	TRBV5-1	TRBJ2-1	CASSRYFGTSGMGRYNEQFF	TGCGCCAGCAGCCGGTACTTCGGGACTAGCGGGATGGGGCGCTACAATGAGCAGTTCTTC
-	-	TRBV5-1	TRBJ2-3	CASSLAVPDTQYF	TGCGCCAGCAGCTTAGCGGTGCCAGATACGCAGTATTTT
-	once	TRBV2	TRBJ2-1	CASSVTGDEQFF	TGTGCCAGCAGTGTGACGGGGGATGAGCAGTTCTTC
-	-	TRBV7-8	TRBJ2-3	CASSPGGGPGGTDTQYF	TGTGCCAGCAGCCCAGGCGGAGGACCAGGAGGGACAGATACGCAGTATTTT
TRBD1	-	TRBV5-5	TRBJ2-7	CASSFQRTGMYEQYF	TGTGCCAGCAGCTTTCAAAGGACAGGGATGTACGAGCAGTACTTC
TRBD2	-	TRBV7-8	TRBJ2-1	CASTTRSISGRGLVNNEQFF	TGTGCCAGCACAACCAGGAGCATTAGCGGGAGGGGTCTGGTCAACAATGAGCAGTTCTTC
TRBD1	-	TRBV7-9	TRBJ2-6	CASRTGTGANVLTF	TGTGCCAGCAGGACAGGGACCGGGGCCAACGTCCTGACTTTC
-	-	TRBV7-2	TRBJ1-2	CASSLGGWAYGYTF	TGTGCCAGCAGCTTAGGGGGATGGGCGTATGGCTACACCTTC
-	-	TRBV9	TRBJ2-1	CASSVALRGTYNEQFF	TGTGCCAGCAGCGTAGCACTGCGGGGAACCTACAATGAGCAGTTCTTC
TRBD1	-	TRBV5-4	TRBJ2-1	CASSPTGVSYNEQFF	TGTGCCAGCAGCCCCACAGGGGTTTCCTACAATGAGCAGTTCTTC
-	-	TRBV7-2	TRBJ1-1	CASSPRWFSDTEAFF	TGTGCCAGCAGCCCGAGGTGGTTCTCAGACACTGAAGCTTTCTTT